The clone carrying this TCR beta chain was seen only a few times. Antigen specificity is unknown. The entry originates in a study of breast tumors, draining lymph nodes, adjacent tissues. Study-level results: The lymph node origin of tumor T cells was framed as consistent with a hypothesis, not demonstrated.

Samples came from axillary lymph nodes draining the breast cancer. The CDR3 runs to 9 residues. The germline V gene has CDR1 DFQATT and CDR2 SNEGSKA (reference sequence). The V and J ends lost 3 bases and 5 bases respectively, with 1 base between them. TCRdb ran MiXCR on the multiplex PCR reads and lists one entry per CDR3 protein. Of fewer than 90,000 distinct CDR3 sequences in the sample, over 25% were seen once. This receptor was identified in a female donor with breast cancer. Some clones in this sample may be carry-over from other donors' samples. Sequenced: axillary lymph node tissue. The V call is TRBV20-1, the J call TRBJ2-5; D remains unclear. The CDR3, as DNA: TGCAGTGCTAGGGAGACCCAGTACTTC. This translates into CSARETQYF.